This T cell receptor (beta chain) originates from a study of cytomegalovirus exposure and HLA in healthy donors. Study summary: Out of roughly 200 million T cells, an earlier analysis found about 100 million unique TCR beta sequences in total.

Study-level findings and limits: Researchers counted around 150 TCR beta chains as cytomegalovirus-associated.

As to this clone: Its cognate antigen is unknown.

Per the germline V gene, CDR1 is LNHNV and CDR2 is YYDKDF (reference sequence). V was pared by 5 bases and J by 5 bases, with 31 bases between. The CDR3 is 20 residues long. Donors likely had unrecorded immune exposures despite being nominally healthy when sampled. The PCR ran on 60 Vbeta and 13 Jbeta primers. Profiled with immunoSEQ multiplex PCR; TCRdb holds only in-frame clones, not every one. The data contain roughly 150,000 clones, roughly 84% of them singletons. The origin of this receptor is a woman aged 18 to 35 in good health and CMV-seronegative. The specimen was PBMCs. This sequence joins TRBV15 and TRBJ2-1; the D gene is possibly TRBD1 (6 bases). This CDR3 reads CATSSKPGALVWMLHNEQFF. CDR3 nucleotide sequence: TGTGCCACCAGCTCCAAGCCAGGGGCCCTGGTTTGGATGTTGCACAATGAGCAGTTCTTC.